This passage covers 20 T cell receptor beta chains from one sample sequenced in a study of memory CD4+ T cells and cytomegalovirus serostatus. Single viable CD3+CD4+CD8-CD45RO+ cells were sorted as the memory CD4+ T cells. TCRdb keeps only in-frame clones here, not all; method: immunoSEQ multiplex PCR. The repertoire consists of some 25,000 clones, with 75% occurring once and the leading ten covering around 1%. What was sequenced was memory CD4+ T cells from blood. These receptor sequences come from an adult in good health and CMV-seronegative.

The gene calls are TRBV19 and TRBJ2-6; 10 bases are shared with TRBD1. The J segment lost 1 base and the V segment lost 5 bases, leaving 8 bases of the junction unmatched. The CDR3 is made up of 18 amino acids. Germline assignment: CDR1 LNHDA and CDR2 SQIVND (reference sequence). The CDR3 here is CASSSLDRGYSGANVLTF. The DNA of the CDR3 is TGTGCCAGTAGTTCCCTGGACAGGGGGTATTCTGGGGCCAACGTCCTGACTTTC.

The chain recombines TRBV6-5 with TRBJ1-2; D is perhaps TRBD1 (6 bases). Germline-derived CDR1 and CDR2 are MNHEY and SVGAGI. V lost 5 bases, J lost 4 bases, and 17 bases lay in between. The CDR3 spans 15 residues. The CDR3 DNA is TGTGCCAGCAGTCAAACAGGGAACGCACTCTATGGCTACACCTTC. As protein: CASSQTGNALYGYTF.

This clone was observed a single time. This rearrangement joins TRBV11-2 to TRBJ2-7, with no clear D. CDR3 length: 14 amino acids. Germline CDR1 reads SGHAT; CDR2 reads FQNNGV. Trimming removed 5 bases at V and 7 bases at J, with 18 bases between. DNA for the CDR3: TGTGCCAGCAGCCCCCCCGCGATGACGCAGGAGCAGTACTTC. It specifies CASSPPAMTQEQYF.

The rearrangement joins TRBV7-2 to TRBJ2-1, with 7 bases matching TRBD1. V gave up 4 bases and J gave up 3 bases; unmatched junction bases: 3. The CDR3 loop spans 14 amino acids. CDR1 is SGHTA, CDR2 FQGNSA, per germline. CDR3 amino acids: CASSSWDSYNEQFF. The CDR3, as DNA: TGTGCCAGCAGCTCCTGGGACAGCTACAATGAGCAGTTCTTC.

This chain links TRBV7-9 with TRBJ2-1; perhaps TRBD2 as D (6 bases). V was cut by 4 bases and J by 3 bases, with 10 bases left in between. The CDR3 loop spans 14 amino acids. Germline loops: CDR1 SEHNR, CDR2 FQNEAQ (reference sequence). DNA of the CDR3: TGTGCCAGCAGCTCCTGGGACTTCTACAATGAGCAGTTCTTC. Residues: CASSSWDFYNEQFF. The whole variable domain, filled in from reference TRBV7-9 and TRBJ2-1, reads DTGVSQNPRHKITKRGQNVTFRCDPISEHNRLYWYRQTLGQGPEFLTYFQNEAQLEKSRLLSDRFSAERPKGSFSTLEIQRTEQGDSAMYLCASSSWDFYNEQFFGPGTRLTVL.

CDR3 residues: CASSFSGGAEEQYF. CDR3 nucleotide sequence: TGTGCCAGCAGCTTTAGCGGGGGGGCTGAAGAGCAGTACTTC. V gene TRBV6-6 combines with J gene TRBJ2-7; 11 nucleotides match TRBD2. The CDR3 totals 14 residues. Per germline, CDR1 MNHNY and CDR2 SVGAGI (reference sequence). Trimming took 6 bases from V and 7 from J; bases not matched to a gene: 8.

The chain combines TRBV7-9 with TRBJ1-5; TRBD1 aligns across 7 bases. CDR3 size: 15 residues. From germline, CDR1 is SEHNR and CDR2 FQNEAQ (reference sequence). CDR3 sequence reads: CAPSAGGGPNQPQHF. The CDR3 coding sequence is TGTGCTCCGAGTGCAGGGGGGGGCCCCAATCAGCCCCAGCATTTT.

The CDR3 sequence is CASSKTATNEKLFF. CDR3 coding DNA: TGTGCCAGCAGTAAGACAGCAACTAATGAAAAACTGTTTTTT. The chain couples TRBV9 to TRBJ1-4; D is perhaps TRBD1 (5 bases). The CDR3 extends over 14 amino acids. V lost 5 bases and J lost 0, with 8 bases in between. Germline V gene sequence: CDR1 SGDLS, CDR2 YYNGEE.

The gene calls are TRBV7-6 and TRBJ2-2; 7 nucleotides agree with TRBD2. Germline assignment: CDR1 SGHVS and CDR2 FNYEAQ. Trimming at V came to 2 bases and at J to 4 bases, leaving 4 bases not matched to a gene. This CDR3 is 15 amino acids long. The CDR3 sequence is CASSLLAEFTGELFF. The CDR3 DNA reads TGTGCCAGCAGCTTACTAGCGGAATTCACCGGGGAGCTGTTTTTT.

The V call is TRBV7-2, the J call TRBJ1-6; D is possibly TRBD1 (5 bases). The V gene's germline CDR1 is SGHTA and CDR2 FQGNSA. The V and J ends lost 5 bases and 6 bases respectively, with 11 bases between them. This CDR3 is built from 14 residues. The CDR3 region is CASSQDTPNSPLHF. The DNA of the CDR3 is TGTGCCAGCAGCCAGGACACCCCTAATTCACCCCTCCACTTT.

The chain is built from TRBV5-8 and TRBJ2-4, with 8 nucleotides matching TRBD2. Germline V gene data show CDR1 as SGHTS and CDR2 as YDEGEE. Trimming at V came to 1 base and at J to 2 bases, leaving 8 bases not matched to a gene. CDR3 length: 17 residues. The CDR3 loop is CASSLLQRGTTKNIQYF. CDR3 bases: TGTGCCAGCAGCTTGCTTCAGCGGGGGACGACCAAAAACATTCAGTACTTC.

The V call is TRBV10-1, the J call TRBJ1-1, with a tentative D call TRBD1 (5 bases). Deletions cut 8 bases from V and 3 bases from J, with 16 bases between. The CDR3 extends over 14 amino acids. Germline V gene lookup returns CDR1 WNHNN and CDR2 SYGVQD (reference sequence). In nucleotides, the CDR3 is TGCGCCAGCCCTCTCGGGGGTGGGGACACTGAAGCTTTCTTT. It encodes CASPLGGGDTEAFF.

The chain has TRBV29-1 and TRBJ2-1; no clear D gene. The V end was cut by 3 bases, the J end by 1 base, with 10 bases between. Germline-derived CDR1 and CDR2 are SQVTM and ANQGSEA. The CDR3 runs to 14 residues. The CDR3: CSVEGPGSYNEQFF. The DNA of the CDR3 is TGCAGCGTTGAGGGTCCGGGTTCCTACAATGAGCAGTTCTTC.

This clone was found a few times. The rearrangement uses TRBV7-2 and TRBJ1-1, with unresolved D. CDR1 is SGHTA and CDR2 is FQGNSA in the germline V gene. Trimming removed 5 bases from V and 5 bases from J, with 12 bases in between. The CDR3 contains 13 residues. The DNA for the CDR3 is TGTGCCAGCAGCCCCGGACTATTTACTGAAGCTTTCTTT. Translating it yields CASSPGLFTEAFF.

The chain joins TRBV6-5 to TRBJ1-2; D is ambiguous. The V end lost 0 bases, the J end lost 2 bases, and 7 bases lay between the germline ends. Germline CDR1 reads MNHEY; CDR2 reads SVGAGI. The CDR3 totals 14 residues. The CDR3 spells CASSYSTANYGYTF. CDR3 DNA: TGTGCCAGCAGTTACTCAACCGCGAACTATGGCTACACCTTC.

This clone was found a few times. The V and J genes are TRBV18 and TRBJ1-2; 9 bases match TRBD1. V trimming: 3 bases; J trimming: 3 bases; junction bases outside the gene matches: 11. This CDR3 region has 17 residues. Looked up from germline, CDR1 is KGHSH and CDR2 is LQKENI. The CDR3 DNA follows: TGTGCCAGCTCACCTAACTTCGGGACAGGGTTCGACTATGGCTACACCTTC. It codes for CASSPNFGTGFDYGYTF.

V gene TRBV19 combines with J gene TRBJ2-7; 7 bases are shared with TRBD1. The CDR3 sequence is 16 residues long. Germline values: CDR1 LNHDA, CDR2 SQIVND (reference sequence). V lost 0 bases, J lost 4 bases, and 9 bases stayed unmatched. The CDR3 region is CASSIDTGATGYEQYF. In DNA, the CDR3 is TGTGCCAGTAGTATAGATACAGGGGCTACGGGTTACGAGCAGTACTTC.

The genes are TRBV7-6 and TRBJ1-2; 8 bases fit TRBD1. The CDR3 has 17 residues. Germline CDR1 and CDR2: SGHVS and FNYEAQ. With V trimmed by 1 base and J by 7 bases, 14 bases remained unmatched. CDR3: CASSLGPQGQGSGGYTF. CDR3 DNA: TGTGCCAGCAGCTTAGGCCCACAAGGACAGGGTTCTGGTGGCTACACCTTC.

This chain uses TRBV4-1 with TRBJ2-5; D is tentatively TRBD1 or TRBD2 (6 bases each). The V gene lost 2 bases and the J gene lost 5 bases, with 12 bases spanning the gap. CDR1 MGHRA and CDR2 YSYEKL come from the germline V gene. The CDR3 length is 14 residues. The CDR3 spells CASSQLTGTETQYF. CDR3 sequence (DNA): TGCGCCAGCAGCCAACTCACAGGGACTGAGACCCAGTACTTC.

The table lists this clone with a few counts. The rearrangement links TRBV29-1 to TRBJ1-1; TRBD1 matches at 9 bases. This CDR3 contains 13 residues. V lost 7 bases, J lost 4 bases, and 7 bases stayed unmatched. Germline V gives CDR1 SQVTM, CDR2 ANQGSEA. CDR3 amino acids: CSARTGVGTEAFF. The CDR3 DNA reads as TGCAGCGCTAGGACAGGGGTCGGCACTGAAGCTTTCTTT. The complete variable domain, with remaining parts taken from reference TRBV29-1 and TRBJ1-1, reads SAVISQKPSRDICQRGTSLTIQCQVDSQVTMMFWYRQQPGQSLTLIATANQGSEATYESGFVIDKFPISRPNLTFSTLTVSNMSPEDSSIYLCSARTGVGTEAFFGQGTRLTVV.